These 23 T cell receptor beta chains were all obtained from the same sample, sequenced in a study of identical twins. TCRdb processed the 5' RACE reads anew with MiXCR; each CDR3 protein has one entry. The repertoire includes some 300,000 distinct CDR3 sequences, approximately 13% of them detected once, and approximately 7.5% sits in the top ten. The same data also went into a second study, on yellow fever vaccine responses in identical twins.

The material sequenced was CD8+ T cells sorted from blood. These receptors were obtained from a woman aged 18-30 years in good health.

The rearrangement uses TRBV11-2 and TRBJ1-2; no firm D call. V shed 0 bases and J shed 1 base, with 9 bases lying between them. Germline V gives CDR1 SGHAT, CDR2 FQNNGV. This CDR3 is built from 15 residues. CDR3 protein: CASSLEFGDNYGYTF. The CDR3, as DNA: TGTGCCAGCAGCTTAGAATTTGGGGATAACTATGGCTACACCTTC.

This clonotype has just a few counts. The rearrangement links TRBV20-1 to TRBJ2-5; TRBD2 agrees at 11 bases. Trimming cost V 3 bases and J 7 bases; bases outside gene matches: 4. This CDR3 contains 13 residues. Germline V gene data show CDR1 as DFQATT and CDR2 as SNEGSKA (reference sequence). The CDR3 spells CSARTSGIGTQYF. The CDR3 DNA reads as TGCAGTGCTAGGACTAGCGGGATTGGGACCCAGTACTTC.

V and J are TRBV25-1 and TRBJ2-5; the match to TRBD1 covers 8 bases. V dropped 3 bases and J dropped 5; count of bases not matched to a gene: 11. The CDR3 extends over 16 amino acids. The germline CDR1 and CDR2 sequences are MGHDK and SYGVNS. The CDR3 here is CASSDRGRVLGETQYF. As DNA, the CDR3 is TGTGCCAGCAGTGACAGGGGGCGTGTTTTGGGGGAGACCCAGTACTTC.

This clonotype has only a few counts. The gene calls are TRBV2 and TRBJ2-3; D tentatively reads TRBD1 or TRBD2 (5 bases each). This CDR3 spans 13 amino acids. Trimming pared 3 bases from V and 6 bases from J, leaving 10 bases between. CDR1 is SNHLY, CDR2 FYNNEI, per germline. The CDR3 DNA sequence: TGTGCCAGCAGTGAGCCCTGGGACGATACGCAGTATTTT. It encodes CASSEPWDDTQYF.

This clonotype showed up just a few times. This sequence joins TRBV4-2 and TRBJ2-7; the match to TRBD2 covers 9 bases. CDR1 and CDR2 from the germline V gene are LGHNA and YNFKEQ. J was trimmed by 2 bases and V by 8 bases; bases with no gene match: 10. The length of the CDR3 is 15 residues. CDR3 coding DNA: TGTGCCAGCGGAGAAATGACTAGCGGACCCTACGAGCAGTACTTC. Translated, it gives CASGEMTSGPYEQYF.

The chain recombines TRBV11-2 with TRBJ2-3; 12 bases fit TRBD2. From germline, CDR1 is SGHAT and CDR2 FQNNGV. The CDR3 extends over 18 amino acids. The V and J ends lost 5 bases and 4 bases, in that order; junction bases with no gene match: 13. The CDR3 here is CASSDLGASGGGADTQYF. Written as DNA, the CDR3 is TGTGCCAGCAGCGACCTGGGGGCTAGCGGGGGGGGAGCAGATACGCAGTATTTT.

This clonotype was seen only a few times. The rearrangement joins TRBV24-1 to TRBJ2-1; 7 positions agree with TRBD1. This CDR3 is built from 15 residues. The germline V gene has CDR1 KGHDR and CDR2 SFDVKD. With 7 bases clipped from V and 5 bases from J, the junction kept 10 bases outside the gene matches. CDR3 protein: CATSSAGQDHNEQFF. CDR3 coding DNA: TGTGCCACCAGCTCCGCAGGACAGGACCACAATGAGCAGTTCTTC.

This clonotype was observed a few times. The CDR3 protein is CASSTQSGGETDTQYF. The CDR3 DNA is TGTGCCAGCAGTACCCAGAGCGGGGGAGAGACAGATACGCAGTATTTT. V gene TRBV2 combines with J gene TRBJ2-3; TRBD2 matches at 8 bases. The CDR3 has 16 residues. Germline CDR1 SNHLY, CDR2 FYNNEI. Trimming removed 5 bases from V and 3 bases from J; junction bases left unmatched: 10.

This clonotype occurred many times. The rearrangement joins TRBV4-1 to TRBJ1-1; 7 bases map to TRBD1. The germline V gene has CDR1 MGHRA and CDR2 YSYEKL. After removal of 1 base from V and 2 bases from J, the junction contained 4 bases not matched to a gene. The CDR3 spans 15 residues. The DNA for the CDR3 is TGCGCCAGCAGCCAAGCGACAGGGACAAACACTGAAGCTTTCTTT. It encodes CASSQATGTNTEAFF.

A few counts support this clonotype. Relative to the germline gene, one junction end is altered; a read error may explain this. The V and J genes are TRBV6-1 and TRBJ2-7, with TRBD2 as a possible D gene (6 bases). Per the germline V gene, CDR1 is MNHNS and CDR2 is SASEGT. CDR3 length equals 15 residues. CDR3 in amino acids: CASREVGTGLYEQYF. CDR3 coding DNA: TGTGCCAGCAGGGAAGTAGGGACGGGACTCTACGAGCAGTACTTC.

The CDR3 DNA reads as TGTGCCAGCAGCCAGGACACAAACATTCAGTACTTC. It codes for CASSQDTNIQYF. The chain recombines TRBV7-9 with TRBJ2-4, with D perhaps TRBD1 (5 bases). Germline values: CDR1 SEHNR, CDR2 FQNEAQ (reference sequence). The length of the CDR3 is 12 residues. V dropped 5 bases and J dropped 6 bases, with 8 bases sitting between them. Variable domain in full (rest from reference TRBV7-9 and TRBJ2-4): DTGVSQNPRHKITKRGQNVTFRCDPISEHNRLYWYRQTLGQGPEFLTYFQNEAQLEKSRLLSDRFSAERPKGSFSTLEIQRTEQGDSAMYLCASSQDTNIQYFGAGTRLSVL.

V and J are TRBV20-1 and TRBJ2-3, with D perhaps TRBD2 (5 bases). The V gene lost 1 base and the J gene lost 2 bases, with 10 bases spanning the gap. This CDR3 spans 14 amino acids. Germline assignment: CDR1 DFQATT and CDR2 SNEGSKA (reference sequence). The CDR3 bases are TGCAGTGCTAGAGGAGGGCGGTACACAGATACGCAGTATTTT. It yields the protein CSARGGRYTDTQYF.

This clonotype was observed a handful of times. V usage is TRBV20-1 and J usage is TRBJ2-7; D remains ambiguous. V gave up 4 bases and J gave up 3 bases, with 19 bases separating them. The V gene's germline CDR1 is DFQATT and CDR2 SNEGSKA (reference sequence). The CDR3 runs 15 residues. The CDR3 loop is CSANDEKTGHYEQYF. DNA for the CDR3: TGCAGTGCTAACGACGAAAAGACTGGGCACTACGAGCAGTACTTC.

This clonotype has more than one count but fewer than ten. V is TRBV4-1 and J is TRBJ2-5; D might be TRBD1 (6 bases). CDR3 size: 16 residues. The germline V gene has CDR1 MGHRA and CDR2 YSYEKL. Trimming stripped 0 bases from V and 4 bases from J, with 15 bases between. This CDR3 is CASSQEGQGIGETQYF. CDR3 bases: TGCGCCAGCAGCCAAGAAGGGCAGGGGATTGGAGAGACCCAGTACTTC.

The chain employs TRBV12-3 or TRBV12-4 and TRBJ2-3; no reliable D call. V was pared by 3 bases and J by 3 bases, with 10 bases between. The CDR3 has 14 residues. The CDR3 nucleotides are TGTGCCAGCAGTTTCTCCACTCCTACAGATACGCAGTATTTT. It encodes CASSFSTPTDTQYF.

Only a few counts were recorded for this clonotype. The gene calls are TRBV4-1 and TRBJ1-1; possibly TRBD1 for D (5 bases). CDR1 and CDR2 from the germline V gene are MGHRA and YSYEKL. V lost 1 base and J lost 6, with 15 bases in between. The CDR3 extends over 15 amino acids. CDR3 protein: CASSQVYIRDSEAFF. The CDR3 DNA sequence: TGCGCCAGCAGCCAAGTGTACATCCGGGACTCTGAAGCTTTCTTT.

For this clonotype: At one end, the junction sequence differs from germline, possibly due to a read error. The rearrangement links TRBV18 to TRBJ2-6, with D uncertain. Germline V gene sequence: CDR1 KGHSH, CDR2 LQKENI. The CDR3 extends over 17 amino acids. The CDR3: CASSPYASLSGSNVLTF. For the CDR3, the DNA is TGTGCCAGCTCACCCTATGCTTCCCTCTCTGGGTCCAACGTCCTGACTTTC.

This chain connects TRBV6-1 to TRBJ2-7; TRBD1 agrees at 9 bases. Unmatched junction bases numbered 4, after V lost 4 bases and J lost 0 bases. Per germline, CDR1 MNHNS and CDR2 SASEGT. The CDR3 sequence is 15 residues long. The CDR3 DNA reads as TGTGCCAGCAGTGTGGGACAGGGACCCTCCTACGAGCAGTACGTC. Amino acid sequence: CASSVGQGPSYEQYV.

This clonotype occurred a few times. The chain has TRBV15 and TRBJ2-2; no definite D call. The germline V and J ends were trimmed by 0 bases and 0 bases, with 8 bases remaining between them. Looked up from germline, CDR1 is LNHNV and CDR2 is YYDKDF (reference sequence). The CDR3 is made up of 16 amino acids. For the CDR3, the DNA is TGTGCCACCAGCAGAGAATACACTACGAACACCGGGGAGCTGTTTTTT. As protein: CATSREYTTNTGELFF.

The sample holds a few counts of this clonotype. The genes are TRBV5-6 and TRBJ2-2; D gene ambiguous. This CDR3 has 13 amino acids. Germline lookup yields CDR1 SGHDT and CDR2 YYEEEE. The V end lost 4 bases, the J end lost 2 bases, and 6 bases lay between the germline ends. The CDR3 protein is CASSRGNTGELFF. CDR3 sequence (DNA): TGTGCCAGCAGCCGCGGTAACACCGGGGAGCTGTTTTTT.

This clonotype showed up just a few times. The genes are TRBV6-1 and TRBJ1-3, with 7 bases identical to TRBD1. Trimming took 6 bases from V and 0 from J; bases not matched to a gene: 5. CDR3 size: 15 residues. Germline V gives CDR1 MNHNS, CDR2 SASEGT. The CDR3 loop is CASSRDRYSGNTIYF. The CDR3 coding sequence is TGTGCCAGCAGCCGGGACAGATACTCTGGAAACACCATATATTTT.

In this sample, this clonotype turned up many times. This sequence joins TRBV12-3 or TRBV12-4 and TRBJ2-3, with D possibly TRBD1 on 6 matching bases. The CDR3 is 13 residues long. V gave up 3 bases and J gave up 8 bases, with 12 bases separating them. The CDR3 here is CASSFPLQGTQYF. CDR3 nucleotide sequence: TGTGCCAGCAGTTTTCCCTTACAGGGTACGCAGTATTTT.

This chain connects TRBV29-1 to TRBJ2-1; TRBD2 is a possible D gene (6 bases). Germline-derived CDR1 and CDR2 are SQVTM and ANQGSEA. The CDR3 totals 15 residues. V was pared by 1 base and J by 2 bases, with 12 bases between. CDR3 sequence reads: CSVEGGEDPYNEQFF. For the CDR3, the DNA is TGCAGCGTTGAAGGGGGGGAGGACCCCTACAATGAGCAGTTCTTC.